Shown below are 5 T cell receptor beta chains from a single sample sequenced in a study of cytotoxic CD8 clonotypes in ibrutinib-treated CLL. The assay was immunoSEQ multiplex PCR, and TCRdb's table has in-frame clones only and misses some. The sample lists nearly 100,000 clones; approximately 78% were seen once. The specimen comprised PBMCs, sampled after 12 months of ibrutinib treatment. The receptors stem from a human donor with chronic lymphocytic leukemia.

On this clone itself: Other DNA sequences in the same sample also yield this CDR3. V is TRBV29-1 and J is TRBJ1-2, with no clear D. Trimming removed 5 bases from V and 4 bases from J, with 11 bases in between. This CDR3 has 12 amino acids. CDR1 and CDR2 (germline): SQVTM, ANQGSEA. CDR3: CSVFVFAYGYTF. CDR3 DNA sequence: TGCAGCGTTTTTGTATTCGCCTATGGCTACACCTTC.

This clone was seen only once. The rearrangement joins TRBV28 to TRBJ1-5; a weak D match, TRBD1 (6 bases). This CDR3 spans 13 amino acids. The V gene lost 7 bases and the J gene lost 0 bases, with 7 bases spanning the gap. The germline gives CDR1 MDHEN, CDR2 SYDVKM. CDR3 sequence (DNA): TGTGCCAGCAACAGGGTTAGCAATCAGCCCCAGCATTTT. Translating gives CASNRVSNQPQHF.

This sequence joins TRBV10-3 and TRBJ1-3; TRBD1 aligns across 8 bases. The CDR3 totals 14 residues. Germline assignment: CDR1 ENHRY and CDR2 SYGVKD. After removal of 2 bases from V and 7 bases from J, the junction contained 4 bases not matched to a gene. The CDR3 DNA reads TGTGCCATCAGTGAGAAGGACAGGGTGAACACCATATATTTT. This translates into CAISEKDRVNTIYF.

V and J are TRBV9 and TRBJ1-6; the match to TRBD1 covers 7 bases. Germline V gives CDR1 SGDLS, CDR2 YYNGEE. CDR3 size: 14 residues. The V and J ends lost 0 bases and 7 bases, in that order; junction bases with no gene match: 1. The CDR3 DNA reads TGTGCCAGCAGCGTAGGAGGGGGCAATTCACCCCTCCACTTT. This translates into CASSVGGGNSPLHF.

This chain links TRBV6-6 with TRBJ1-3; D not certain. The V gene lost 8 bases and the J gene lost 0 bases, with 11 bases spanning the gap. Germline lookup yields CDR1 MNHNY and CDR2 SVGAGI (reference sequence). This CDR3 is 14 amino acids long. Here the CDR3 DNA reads TGTGCCAGCGGACCCACCATCTCTGGAAACACCATATATTTT. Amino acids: CASGPTISGNTIYF.